One TCR beta chain is described in this entry. Only in-frame clones appear in the TCRdb table, and some are missing; sequencing was by immunoSEQ multiplex PCR. Among about 180,000 clones listed, roughly 89% were seen once. This CDR3 is 15 amino acids long. The germline V and J ends were trimmed by 3 bases and 4 bases, with 15 bases remaining between them. Per germline, CDR1 SGHNT and CDR2 YYREEE (reference sequence). These data originate in a study of cytomegalovirus exposure and HLA in healthy donors. The sequenced sample consisted of PBMCs. This receptor was obtained from a woman in her twenties or thirties in good health and CMV-seronegative. The rearrangement links TRBV5-4 to TRBJ2-3; D is perhaps TRBD2 (5 bases). CDR3 in DNA: TGTGCCAGCAGCTCAAAACTAGTGGAGGCAGATACGCAGTATTTT. Translated: CASSSKLVEADTQYF.